This record concerns one TCR beta chain sequence. Some clones are missing from TCRdb's copy, which holds only in-frame ones; the method was immunoSEQ multiplex PCR. There are over 90,000 clones in the sample; approximately 82% occur only once, and around 9.6% lies in the top ten. The data belong to a study of blood T cell repertoires in COVID-19. At the level of the study: Sites across the United States, Italy and Spain contributed samples from acute and convalescent COVID-19. Sources were T cells, B-cell-depleted T cells, or PBMCs; the material itself was cDNA or gDNA.

This TCR derives from a man in his 60s with active or convalescent COVID-19. Sequencing used peripheral blood.

As DNA, the CDR3 is TGTGCCAGCAGTCCAATACTAGCGGGAGTCTACGAGCAGTACTTC. Amino acids: CASSPILAGVYEQYF. The chain couples TRBV28 to TRBJ2-7; 11 bases line up with TRBD2. This CDR3 region has 15 residues. CDR1 and CDR2 (germline): MDHEN, SYDVKM. J gave up 3 bases and V 5 bases, and 6 bases lay outside the gene matches.